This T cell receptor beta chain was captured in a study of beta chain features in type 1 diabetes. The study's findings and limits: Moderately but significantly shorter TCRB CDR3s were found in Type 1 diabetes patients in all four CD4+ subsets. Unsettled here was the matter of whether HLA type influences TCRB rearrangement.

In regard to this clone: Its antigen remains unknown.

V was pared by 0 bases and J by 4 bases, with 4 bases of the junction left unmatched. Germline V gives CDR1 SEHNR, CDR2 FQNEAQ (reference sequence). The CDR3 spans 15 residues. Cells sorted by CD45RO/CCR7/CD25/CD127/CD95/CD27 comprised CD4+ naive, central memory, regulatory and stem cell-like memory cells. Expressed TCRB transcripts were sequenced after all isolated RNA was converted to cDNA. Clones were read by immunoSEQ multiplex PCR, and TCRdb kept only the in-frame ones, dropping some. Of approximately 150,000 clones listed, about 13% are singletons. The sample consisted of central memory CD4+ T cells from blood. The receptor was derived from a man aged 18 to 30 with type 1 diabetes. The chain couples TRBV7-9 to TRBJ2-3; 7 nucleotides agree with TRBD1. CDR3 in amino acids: CASSLAQTGPDTQYF. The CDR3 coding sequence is TGTGCCAGCAGCTTAGCCCAGACAGGGCCAGATACGCAGTATTTT.